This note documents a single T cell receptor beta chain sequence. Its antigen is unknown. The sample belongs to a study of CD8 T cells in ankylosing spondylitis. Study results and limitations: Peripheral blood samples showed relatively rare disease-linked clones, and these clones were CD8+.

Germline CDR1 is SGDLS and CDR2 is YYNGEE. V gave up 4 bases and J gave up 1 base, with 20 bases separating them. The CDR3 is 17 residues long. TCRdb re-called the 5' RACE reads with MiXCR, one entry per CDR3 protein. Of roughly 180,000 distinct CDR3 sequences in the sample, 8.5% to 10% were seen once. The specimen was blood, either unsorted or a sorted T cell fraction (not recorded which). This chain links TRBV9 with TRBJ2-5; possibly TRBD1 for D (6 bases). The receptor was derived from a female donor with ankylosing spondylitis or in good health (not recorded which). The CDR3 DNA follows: TGTGCCAGCAGCCCGATCTCAGGGGCCTCTTCCCAAGAGACCCAGTACTTC. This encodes CASSPISGASSQETQYF.